This TCR beta chain was captured by sequencing in a study of T cells in Graves' hyperthyroidism and ophthalmopathy. TCR beta CDR3 sequences were amplified from RNA transcripts. An initial round of RT-PCR targeting the TCR CDR3 relied on the HTBI primer set. TCRdb re-called the multiplex PCR reads through MiXCR, storing one row per CDR3 protein. The repertoire consists of 550,000 to 600,000 distinct CDR3 sequences, with roughly 46% occurring once and the leading ten covering around a fifth. Study-wide results and limits: Blood also carried most thyroid clonotypes expanded above 0.001. The model's output predicted ophthalmopathy at a median of around 6.9 months prior to onset.

This clonotype turned up a few times. Its matching antigen is unknown. V was pared by 2 bases and J by 0 bases, with 7 bases between. Germline V gives CDR1 SGHTA, CDR2 FQGNSA. The CDR3 is 14 residues long. V usage is TRBV7-2 and J usage is TRBJ1-2; no clear D. This clonotype was sampled from an adult woman with Graves' disease, either hyperthyroidism or ophthalmopathy (not recorded which). The source material was peripheral blood or thyroid tissue (not recorded which). The CDR3 region is CASSLNHANYGYTF. Written as DNA, the CDR3 is TGTGCCAGCAGCTTAAATCATGCTAACTATGGCTACACCTTC. The whole variable domain, remainder taken from reference TRBV7-2 and TRBJ1-2, is GAGVSQSPSNKVTEKGKDVELRCDPISGHTALYWYRQSLGQGLEFLIYFQGNSAPDKSGLPSDRFSAERTGGSVSTLTIQRTQQEDSAVYLCASSLNHANYGYTFGSGTRLTVV.